The source of this T cell receptor (beta chain) is a study of T cells in localized non-small cell lung cancer. Repertoires were generated with immunoSEQ multiplex PCR, while TCRdb's copy carries only in-frame clones and drops some. The table records fewer than 8,000 clones, over 85% of them present only once. V lost 1 base, J lost 3 bases, and 6 bases stayed unmatched. This CDR3 region has 16 residues. Per germline, CDR1 SGHVS and CDR2 FNYEAQ. The receptor's source is a woman aged 40 to 75 with stage I lung adenocarcinoma. The V call is TRBV7-6, the J call TRBJ2-1, with 7 bases matching TRBD1. The specimen was peripheral blood, collected before any cancer treatment. In nucleotides, the CDR3 is TGTGCCAGCAGCTTAGAAACAGGGGCAGGCTACAATGAGCAGTTCTTC. It codes for CASSLETGAGYNEQFF.